Each of the 22 T cell receptor beta chains below was sequenced from the same sample in a study of naive and memory T cell subsets. The beta constant-region primer was an equimolar mix of two oligonucleotides covering TRBC1 and TRBC2. TCRdb re-called the UMI-ligation and nested PCR reads through MiXCR, storing one row per CDR3 protein. The sample lists 120,000 to 150,000 distinct CDR3 sequences; approximately 15% were seen once. Specimen: naive CD4+ T cells from blood. The source of these receptors is a human donor in good health.

In this sample, this clonotype turned up a few times. The V call is TRBV19, the J call TRBJ2-1, with a possible D match to TRBD2 (6 bases). This CDR3 region has 15 residues. Deletions cut 0 bases from V and 2 bases from J, with 8 bases between. Germline CDR1 LNHDA, CDR2 SQIVND (reference sequence). The CDR3 DNA reads as TGTGCCAGTAGTATAGAACGGAGGGCCTACAATGAGCAGTTCTTC. Amino acids: CASSIERRAYNEQFF.

This chain links TRBV10-3 with TRBJ2-1; a weak D match, TRBD1 (5 bases). The germline CDR1 and CDR2 sequences are ENHRY and SYGVKD. V was pared by 11 bases and J by 9 bases, with 14 bases between. CDR3 length: 11 residues. This chain's CDR3 is CASKQESEQFF. CDR3 nucleotides: TGTGCCTCCAAACAGGAAAGTGAGCAGTTCTTC.

The chain is built from TRBV29-1 and TRBJ2-3; D remains unclear. Deletions cut 4 bases from V and 4 bases from J, with 15 bases between. This CDR3 contains 14 residues. Germline-derived CDR1 and CDR2 are SQVTM and ANQGSEA. Here the CDR3 reads CSVVWQRGPDTQYF. As DNA, the CDR3 is TGCAGCGTTGTATGGCAGAGAGGTCCAGATACGCAGTATTTT.

This clonotype occurred once. The genes are TRBV3-1 and TRBJ2-2; 9 bases match TRBD2. In germline, CDR1 is LGHDT, CDR2 YNNKEL (reference sequence). J was trimmed by 4 bases and V by 0 bases; bases with no gene match: 12. CDR3 length: 19 residues. Here the CDR3 reads CASSQDAGWQLAGTGELFF. The CDR3 region has the DNA TGTGCCAGCAGCCAAGATGCGGGATGGCAACTAGCGGGCACCGGGGAGCTGTTTTTT.

This clonotype came up a few times. This chain connects TRBV11-3 to TRBJ2-1, with 7 nucleotides matching TRBD2. Germline CDR1 SGHNT, CDR2 YENEEA. The junction had 8 bases not matched to a gene; V was cut back by 5 bases and J by 4 bases. The CDR3 length is 15 residues. Here the CDR3 reads CASSPKSGKYNEQFF. CDR3 bases: TGTGCCAGCAGCCCAAAAAGCGGGAAATACAATGAGCAGTTCTTC.

This clonotype turned up a few times. The rearrangement joins TRBV9 to TRBJ2-1, with 7 bases identical to TRBD2. Trimming cost V 0 bases and J 7 bases; bases outside gene matches: 7. Germline V lookup: CDR1 SGDLS, CDR2 YYNGEE. The CDR3 totals 15 residues. CDR3 residues: CASSVGAGELNEQFF. Here the CDR3 DNA reads TGTGCCAGCAGCGTAGGGGCGGGAGAATTGAATGAGCAGTTCTTC.

The chain recombines TRBV12-3 or TRBV12-4 with TRBJ1-5; D is possibly TRBD1 (6 bases). V was pared by 2 bases and J by 7 bases, with 15 bases between. CDR3 length: 15 residues. For the CDR3, the DNA is TGTGCCAGCAGTTTAACCACAGGGCTTAGCCAGCCCCAGCATTTT. Its protein product is CASSLTTGLSQPQHF.

The rearrangement joins TRBV10-3 to TRBJ1-1, with D possibly matching TRBD1 (6 bases). Germline lookup yields CDR1 ENHRY and CDR2 SYGVKD. The ends were cut back, 8 bases at V and 3 bases at J, with 16 bases in the middle. The CDR3 is 14 amino acids. CDR3 loop: CAIQTGRADTEAFF. The CDR3 DNA reads TGTGCCATCCAAACAGGGAGGGCGGACACTGAAGCTTTCTTT.

This clonotype was detected a few times. J is TRBJ1-1 and V is TRBV7-9; D might be TRBD1 (5 bases). Trimming cost V 1 base and J 11 bases, with 14 bases left between them. CDR1 SEHNR and CDR2 FQNEAQ come from the germline V gene (reference sequence). This CDR3 has 13 amino acids. The CDR3 region is CASSLEGRLYAFF. Here the CDR3 DNA reads TGTGCCAGCAGCTTAGAGGGACGCTTGTATGCTTTCTTT.

The V and J genes are TRBV12-3 or TRBV12-4 and TRBJ1-6; tentatively, D is TRBD1 (6 bases). The CDR3 contains 12 residues. Trimming shortened V by 6 bases and J by 9 bases, and 9 bases separated the two germline ends. Here the CDR3 reads CASSQGFSPLHF. In nucleotides, the CDR3 is TGTGCCAGCAGCCAGGGGTTTTCACCCCTCCACTTT.

The J gene is TRBJ2-3, the V gene TRBV4-1, with TRBD2 matching 14 bases. This CDR3 spans 20 amino acids. Germline V gene data show CDR1 as MGHRA and CDR2 as YSYEKL. V lost 4 bases, J lost 1 base, and 13 bases stayed unmatched. Here the CDR3 DNA reads TGCGCCAGCAGCCCCTCCCGTGGGACTAGCGGGAGTTTTGGCACAGATACGCAGTATTTT. Translating it yields CASSPSRGTSGSFGTDTQYF.

The CDR3 nucleotides read TGTGCCAGCAGTTTAACAGGGACTAATCCCACCGGGGAGCTGTTTTTT. Amino acids: CASSLTGTNPTGELFF. This sequence joins TRBV7-9 and TRBJ2-2; TRBD2 is a possible D gene (7 bases). CDR1 and CDR2 (germline): SEHNR, FQNEAQ (reference sequence). Trimming took 6 bases from V and 4 from J, leaving 18 bases between them. This CDR3 has 16 amino acids.

In this sample, this clonotype turned up a few times. The rearrangement joins TRBV28 to TRBJ1-1; D ambiguous. This CDR3 contains 13 residues. CDR1 is MDHEN and CDR2 is SYDVKM in the germline V gene. The V and J ends lost 2 bases and 4 bases respectively, with 8 bases between them. The CDR3 loop is CASSLGGLTEAFF. The CDR3 nucleotides read TGTGCCAGCAGTTTAGGAGGTCTCACTGAAGCTTTCTTT.

The chain recombines TRBV10-3 with TRBJ2-1, with 14 bases fitting TRBD2. CDR3 size: 17 residues. Per the germline V gene, CDR1 is ENHRY and CDR2 is SYGVKD. V trimming: 0 bases; J trimming: 6 bases; junction bases outside the gene matches: 4. The CDR3 is CAISESGLAGVGNEQFF. The DNA for the CDR3 is TGTGCCATCAGTGAGTCGGGACTAGCGGGAGTTGGCAATGAGCAGTTCTTC.

This clonotype was counted between two and nine times. The genes are TRBV11-2 and TRBJ2-7; 7 bases fit TRBD1. CDR3 length equals 14 residues. J lost 7 bases, V lost 5 bases, and 11 bases had no gene match. Germline V gene lookup returns CDR1 SGHAT and CDR2 FQNNGV. The CDR3 loop is CASSRGQPTGEQYF. The CDR3 DNA follows: TGTGCCAGCAGCCGGGGACAGCCGACGGGGGAGCAGTACTTC.

In this sample, this clonotype turned up a few times. The chain links TRBV7-2 to TRBJ2-7; unclear D gene. Trimming took 1 base from V and 10 from J, leaving 14 bases between them. The CDR3 spans 13 residues. Germline loops: CDR1 SGHTA, CDR2 FQGNSA. The DNA of the CDR3 is TGTGCCAGCAGCTTAGTCGCCCACCAGCACCAGTACTTC. It encodes CASSLVAHQHQYF. Drawing the rest from reference TRBV7-2 and TRBJ2-7, the complete variable domain is GAGVSQSPSNKVTEKGKDVELRCDPISGHTALYWYRQSLGQGLEFLIYFQGNSAPDKSGLPSDRFSAERTGGSVSTLTIQRTQQEDSAVYLCASSLVAHQHQYFGPGTRLTVT.

This rearrangement joins TRBV28 to TRBJ1-6, with TRBD1 as a possible D gene (5 bases). The V end lost 2 bases, the J end lost 6 bases, and 8 bases lay between the germline ends. CDR3 length: 14 amino acids. Per the germline V gene, CDR1 is MDHEN and CDR2 is SYDVKM. The CDR3 region has the DNA TGTGCCAGCAGTTTAGGACAAATTAATTCACCCCTCCACTTT. Amino acids: CASSLGQINSPLHF.

V usage is TRBV10-3 and J usage is TRBJ2-2; 9 positions match TRBD2. CDR3 size: 16 residues. Germline V gene sequence: CDR1 ENHRY, CDR2 SYGVKD. J lost 7 bases, V lost 0 bases, and 6 bases had no gene match. The CDR3 loop is CAISESLLAGVGELFF. As DNA, the CDR3 is TGTGCCATCAGTGAGTCCTTGTTAGCGGGAGTCGGGGAGCTGTTTTTT.

This chain connects TRBV20-1 to TRBJ2-1; D remains ambiguous. The CDR3 extends over 15 amino acids. V lost 5 bases and J lost 0, with 14 bases in between. CDR1 is DFQATT, CDR2 SNEGSKA, per germline (reference sequence). In DNA form, the CDR3 reads TGCAGTGCTGGTGGCGGCCCCAGCTCCTACAATGAGCAGTTCTTC. Protein sequence: CSAGGGPSSYNEQFF.

The chain couples TRBV30 to TRBJ2-3; D ambiguous. Deletions cut 2 bases from V and 3 bases from J, with 12 bases between. This CDR3 is 14 amino acids long. Germline V gene lookup returns CDR1 GTSNPN and CDR2 SVGIG (reference sequence). CDR3 loop: CAWSRLELTDTQYF. The CDR3 bases are TGTGCCTGGAGTCGGTTAGAATTGACAGATACGCAGTATTTT.

This chain connects TRBV12-3 or TRBV12-4 to TRBJ1-1, with 7 bases lining up with TRBD1. The CDR3 runs 13 residues. V shed 5 bases and J 4 bases; nucleotides not matched to a gene: 4. The CDR3 DNA sequence: TGTGCCAGCAGTCGACAGGGAATCACTGAAGCTTTCTTT. It codes for CASSRQGITEAFF.

V gene TRBV27 combines with J gene TRBJ2-7; D gene unclear. Trimming cost V 3 bases and J 11 bases, with 14 bases left between them. The CDR3 contains 12 residues. Germline V gene data show CDR1 as MNHEY and CDR2 as SMNVEV (reference sequence). The CDR3 region has the DNA TGTGCCAGCAGTTTGTCAGGACGGAAAGAGTACTTC. This encodes CASSLSGRKEYF.